The subject of this entry is one T cell receptor (beta chain). The antigen it binds to is not known. One base away there is no much larger clone; base qualities are not given. These data originate in a study of blood T cell repertoires in COVID-19 (dated by TCRdb to 2019 to 2021). Concerning the study at large: Samples covering the acute and convalescent phases of COVID-19 were provided by collaborators in the United States, Italy and Spain. Where available, HLA class I and class II types were obtained from metadata supplied by the sample provider rather than from assay-based typing. Samples came from the ongoing ImmuneRACE study (first 160 participants) plus 1,254 subjects from 6 global collaborators. Deeply sampled blood TCRbeta repertoires from subjects exposed to, actively infected with, or recovered from COVID-19 were included in the dataset. The repertoires were made available in a free public database intended to serve as a resource for research on the immune response to SARS-CoV-2. The material from the prospective study consisted of cDNA or gDNA derived from T cells, B-cell-depleted T cells, or PBMCs. Nearly every sample came with metadata listing a de-identified subject ID, COVID-19 status, age in years and sex. The investigation overall reported the following: Clinical and demographic metadata were provided uncurated, with the amount varying by source and participant.

For CDR1 and CDR2, the germline V gene (reference sequence) lists LNHNV and YYDKDF. V loses 3 bases, J loses 6 bases, and the germline ends lie 10 bases apart. CDR3 length: 13 amino acids, cysteine to phenylalanine. Only the CDR3 DNA stays, 39 bases, in frame from base 1. Each collaborating institution followed its own protocols to collect whole blood in K2EDTA tubes. Collaborator samples were shipped for TCRbeta analysis as frozen whole blood, isolated PBMCs, or DNA extracted from either sample type. The immunoSEQ Assay, a bias-controlled multiplex PCR, was used to amplify TCRbeta CDR3 regions from genomic DNA. On the study's bioinformatics: Nucleated cell counts per sample were estimated from amplification of reference gene primers within the assay. To quantify the absolute abundance of each unique TCRbeta CDR3 rearrangement, sequence reads were collapsed and filtered. For each sample, productive Simpson clonality was calculated by taking the square root of Simpson's diversity index across productive rearrangements. Held by TCRdb, this immuneACCESS table contains in-frame sequences only and omits some clones. Under half of the omission traces to an unresolved V gene where checked; the cause of the rest is unknown. V, J and clone size are taken as reported in that table, and D and trimming were inferred from the DNA itself. Within this sample are roughly 180,000 clones, with around three quarters of them counted one time only. Of the sample, around a sixth falls within the top ten clones.

The sample comprised peripheral blood. In this chain, TRBV15 is recombined with TRBJ2-3; the D region possibly corresponds to TRBD1 (5 bases align). The TCR was taken from a man in his 60s with active or convalescent COVID-19. In nucleotide form, the sequence is TGTGCCACCAGCAGTGGGGCTAAGGATACGCAGTATTTT. Its protein reads: CATSSGAKDTQYF. With all but the CDR3 taken from the reference TRBV15 and TRBJ2-3 genes, the full variable domain is: DAMVIQNPRYQVTQFGKPVTLSCSQTLNHNVMYWYQQKSSQAPKLLFHYYDKDFNNEADTPDNFQSRRPNTSFCFLDIRSPGLGDTAMYLCATSSGAKDTQYFGPGTRLTVL.